Detailed here is one T cell receptor beta chain. This sample stems from a study of control samples from healthy donors and cancer patients. Some clones are missing from TCRdb's copy, which holds only in-frame ones; the method was immunoSEQ multiplex PCR. Of 90,000 to 150,000 clones detected, around 88% appear once; the ten largest clones hold 3.4%. This receptor was taken from a man aged 40-55 years in good health. Sequences were obtained from blood.

The CDR3 DNA is TGTGCCAGCAGCCCCCAGGGGACTGAAGCTTTCTTT. It is translated as CASSPQGTEAFF. This chain joins TRBV7-9 and TRBJ1-1, with D maybe TRBD1 (6 bases). Germline CDR1 and CDR2: SEHNR and FQNEAQ (reference sequence). The V gene lost 5 bases and the J gene lost 5 bases, with 9 bases spanning the gap. The CDR3 consists of 12 residues.